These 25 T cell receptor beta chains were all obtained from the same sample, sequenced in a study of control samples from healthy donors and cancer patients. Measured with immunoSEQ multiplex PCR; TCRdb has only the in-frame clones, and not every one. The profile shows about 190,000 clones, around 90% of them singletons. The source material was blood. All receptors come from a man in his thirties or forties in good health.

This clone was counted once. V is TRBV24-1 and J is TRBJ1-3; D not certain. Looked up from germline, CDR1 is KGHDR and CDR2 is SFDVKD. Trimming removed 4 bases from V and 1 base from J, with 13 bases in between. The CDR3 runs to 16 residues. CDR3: CATSDSRDFSGNTIYF. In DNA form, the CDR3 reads TGTGCCACCAGTGACTCGCGGGATTTTTCTGGAAACACCATATATTTT.

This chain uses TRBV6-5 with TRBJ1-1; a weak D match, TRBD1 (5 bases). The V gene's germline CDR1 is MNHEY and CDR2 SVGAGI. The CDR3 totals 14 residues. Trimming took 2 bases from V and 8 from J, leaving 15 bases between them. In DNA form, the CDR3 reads TGTGCCAGCAGTTACAATCCGGGACGCCAGGAAGCTTTCTTT. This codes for CASSYNPGRQEAFF.

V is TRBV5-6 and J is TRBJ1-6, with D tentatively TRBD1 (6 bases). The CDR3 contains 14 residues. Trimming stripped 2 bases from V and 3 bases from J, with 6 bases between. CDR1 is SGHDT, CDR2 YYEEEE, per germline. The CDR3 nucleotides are TGTGCCAGCAGCTTACAGGGCTATAATTCACCCCTCCACTTT. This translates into CASSLQGYNSPLHF.

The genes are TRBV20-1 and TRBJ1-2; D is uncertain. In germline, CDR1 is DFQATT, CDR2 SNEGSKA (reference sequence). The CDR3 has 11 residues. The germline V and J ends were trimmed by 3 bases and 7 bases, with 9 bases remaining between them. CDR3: CSASREPGYTF. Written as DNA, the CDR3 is TGCAGTGCTAGTCGGGAGCCTGGCTACACCTTC.

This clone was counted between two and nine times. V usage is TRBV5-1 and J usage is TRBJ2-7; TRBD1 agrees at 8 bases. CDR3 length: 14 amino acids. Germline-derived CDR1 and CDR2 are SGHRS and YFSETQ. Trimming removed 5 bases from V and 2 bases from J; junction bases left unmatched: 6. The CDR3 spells CASRPGTGTYEQYF. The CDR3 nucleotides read TGCGCCAGCAGACCCGGGACAGGTACCTACGAGCAGTACTTC.

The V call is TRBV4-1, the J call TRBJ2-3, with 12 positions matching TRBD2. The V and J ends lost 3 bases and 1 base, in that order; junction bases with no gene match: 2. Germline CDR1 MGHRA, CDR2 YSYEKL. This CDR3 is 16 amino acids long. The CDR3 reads CASSHLAGGGTDTQYF. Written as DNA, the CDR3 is TGCGCCAGCAGCCACCTAGCGGGGGGGGGCACAGATACGCAGTATTTT.

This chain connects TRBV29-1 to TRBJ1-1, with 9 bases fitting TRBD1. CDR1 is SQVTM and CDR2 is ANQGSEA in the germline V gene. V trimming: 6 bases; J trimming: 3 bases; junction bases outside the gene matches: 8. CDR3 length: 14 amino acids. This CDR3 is CSVINRGQDTEAFF. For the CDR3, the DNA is TGCAGCGTAATTAACAGGGGGCAGGACACTGAAGCTTTCTTT.

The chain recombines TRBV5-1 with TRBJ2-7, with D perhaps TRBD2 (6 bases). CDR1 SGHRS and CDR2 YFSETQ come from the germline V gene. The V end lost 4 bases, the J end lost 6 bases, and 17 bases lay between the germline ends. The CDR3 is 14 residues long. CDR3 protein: CASSPRDVGGEQYF. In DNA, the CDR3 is TGCGCCAGCAGCCCGCGGGACGTCGGGGGCGAGCAGTACTTC.

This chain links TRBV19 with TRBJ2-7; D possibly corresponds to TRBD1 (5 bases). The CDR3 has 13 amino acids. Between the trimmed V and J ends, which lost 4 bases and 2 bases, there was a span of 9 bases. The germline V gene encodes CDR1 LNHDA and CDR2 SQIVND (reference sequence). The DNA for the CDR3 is TGTGCCAGTAGTACCACAGGAGCCTACGAGCAGTACTTC. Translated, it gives CASSTTGAYEQYF.

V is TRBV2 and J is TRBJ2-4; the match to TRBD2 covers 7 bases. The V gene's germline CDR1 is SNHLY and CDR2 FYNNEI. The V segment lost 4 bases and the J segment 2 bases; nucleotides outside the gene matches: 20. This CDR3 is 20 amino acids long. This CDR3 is CASSGGSGSGPSWSKNIQYF. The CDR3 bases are TGTGCCAGCAGTGGAGGTAGCGGGTCCGGGCCATCCTGGTCCAAAAACATTCAGTACTTC.

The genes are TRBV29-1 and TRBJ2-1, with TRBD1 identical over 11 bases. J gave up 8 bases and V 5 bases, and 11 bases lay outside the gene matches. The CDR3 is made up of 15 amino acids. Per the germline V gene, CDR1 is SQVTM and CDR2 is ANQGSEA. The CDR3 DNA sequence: TGCAGCGTTTATACGGGACAGGGGGTCTTAGATGAGCAGTTCTTC. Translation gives CSVYTGQGVLDEQFF.

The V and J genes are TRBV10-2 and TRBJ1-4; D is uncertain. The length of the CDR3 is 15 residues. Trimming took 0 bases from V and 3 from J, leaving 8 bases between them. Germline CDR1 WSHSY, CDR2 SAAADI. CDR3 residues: CASSESRAANEKLFF. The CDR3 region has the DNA TGCGCCAGCAGTGAGTCCCGGGCGGCTAATGAAAAACTGTTTTTT.

The CDR3 is CASSLAVFDTQYF. CDR3 nucleotides: TGCGCCAGCAGCTTGGCGGTCTTCGATACGCAGTATTTT. V and J are TRBV5-1 and TRBJ2-3; D unresolved. CDR1 is SGHRS and CDR2 is YFSETQ in the germline V gene. This CDR3 is 13 amino acids long. Trimming shortened V by 0 bases and J by 6 bases, and 8 bases separated the two germline ends.

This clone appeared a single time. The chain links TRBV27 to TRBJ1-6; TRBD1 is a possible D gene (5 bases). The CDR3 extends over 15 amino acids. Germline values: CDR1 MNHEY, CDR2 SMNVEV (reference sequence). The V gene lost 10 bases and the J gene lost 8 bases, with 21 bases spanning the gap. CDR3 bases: TGTGCCACCGCGAACCCCGGGACGAGGGATTCACCCCTCCACTTT. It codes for CATANPGTRDSPLHF.

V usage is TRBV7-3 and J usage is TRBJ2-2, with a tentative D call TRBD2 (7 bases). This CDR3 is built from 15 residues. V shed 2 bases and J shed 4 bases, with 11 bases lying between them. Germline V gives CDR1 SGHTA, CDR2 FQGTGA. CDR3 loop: CASSLGRGATGELFF. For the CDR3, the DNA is TGTGCCAGCAGCTTAGGGAGGGGGGCCACCGGGGAGCTGTTTTTT.

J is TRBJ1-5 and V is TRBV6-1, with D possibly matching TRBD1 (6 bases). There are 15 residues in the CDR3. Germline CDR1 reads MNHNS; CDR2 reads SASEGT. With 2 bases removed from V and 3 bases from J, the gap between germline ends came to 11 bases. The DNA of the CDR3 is TGTGCCAGCAGTGAAAGAAGGACAGTCAATCAGCCCCAGCATTTT. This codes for CASSERRTVNQPQHF.

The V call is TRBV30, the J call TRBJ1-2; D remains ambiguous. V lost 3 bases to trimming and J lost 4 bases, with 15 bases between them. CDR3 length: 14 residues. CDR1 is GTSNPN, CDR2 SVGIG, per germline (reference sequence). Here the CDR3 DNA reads TGTGCCTGGAGAGACCGGGCCTTCCTCTATGGCTACACCTTC. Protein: CAWRDRAFLYGYTF.

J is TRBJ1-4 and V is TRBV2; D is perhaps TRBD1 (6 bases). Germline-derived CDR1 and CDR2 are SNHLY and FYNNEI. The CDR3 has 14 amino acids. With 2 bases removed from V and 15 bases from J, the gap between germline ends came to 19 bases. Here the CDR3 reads CASSEWGQITRVFF. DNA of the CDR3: TGTGCCAGCAGTGAATGGGGGCAGATAACGAGGGTGTTTTTT.

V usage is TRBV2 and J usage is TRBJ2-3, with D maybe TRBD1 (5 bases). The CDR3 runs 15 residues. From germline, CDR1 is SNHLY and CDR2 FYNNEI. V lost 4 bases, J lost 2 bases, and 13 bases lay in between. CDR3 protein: CASSGTSWDTDTQYF. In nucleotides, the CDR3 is TGTGCCAGCAGTGGGACATCGTGGGACACAGATACGCAGTATTTT.

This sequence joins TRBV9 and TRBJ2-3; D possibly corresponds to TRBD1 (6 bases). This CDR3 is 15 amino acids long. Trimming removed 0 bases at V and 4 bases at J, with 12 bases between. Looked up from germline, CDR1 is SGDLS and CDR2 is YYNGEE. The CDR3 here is CASSVVGRGADTQYF. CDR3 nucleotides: TGTGCCAGCAGCGTAGTGGGCAGGGGTGCAGATACGCAGTATTTT.

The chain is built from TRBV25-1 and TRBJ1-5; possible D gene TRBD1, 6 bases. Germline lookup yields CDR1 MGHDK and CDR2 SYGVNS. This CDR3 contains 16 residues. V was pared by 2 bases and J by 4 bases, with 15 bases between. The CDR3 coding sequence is TGTGCCAGCAGTGAAGGGGCAGGGGCATATAATCAGCCCCAGCATTTT. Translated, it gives CASSEGAGAYNQPQHF.

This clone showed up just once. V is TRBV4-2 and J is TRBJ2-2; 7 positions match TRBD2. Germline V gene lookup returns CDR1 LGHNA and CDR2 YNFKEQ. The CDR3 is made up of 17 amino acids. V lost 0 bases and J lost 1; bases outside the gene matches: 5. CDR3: CASSQDLGGGNTGELFF. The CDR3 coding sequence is TGTGCCAGCAGCCAAGATTTGGGCGGGGGGAACACCGGGGAGCTGTTTTTT.

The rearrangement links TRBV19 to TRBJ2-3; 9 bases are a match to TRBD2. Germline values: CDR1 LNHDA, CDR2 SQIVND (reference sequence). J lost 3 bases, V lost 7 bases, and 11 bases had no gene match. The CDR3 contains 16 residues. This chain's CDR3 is CASTARAGGPTDTQYF. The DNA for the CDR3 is TGTGCCAGTACCGCTCGCGCGGGGGGGCCAACAGATACGCAGTATTTT.

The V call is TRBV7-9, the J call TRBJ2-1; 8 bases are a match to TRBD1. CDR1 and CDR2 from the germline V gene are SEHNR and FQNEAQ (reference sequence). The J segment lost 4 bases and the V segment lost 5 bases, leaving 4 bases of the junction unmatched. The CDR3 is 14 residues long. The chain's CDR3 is CASSPGGIYNEQFF. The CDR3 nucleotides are TGTGCCAGCAGCCCAGGGGGCATTTACAATGAGCAGTTCTTC.

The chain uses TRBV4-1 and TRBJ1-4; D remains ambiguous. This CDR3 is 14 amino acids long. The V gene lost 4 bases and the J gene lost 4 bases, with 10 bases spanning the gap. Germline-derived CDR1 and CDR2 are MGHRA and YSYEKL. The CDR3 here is CASSRSSVNEKLFF. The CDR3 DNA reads TGCGCCAGCAGCCGAAGCAGCGTTAATGAAAAACTGTTTTTT.